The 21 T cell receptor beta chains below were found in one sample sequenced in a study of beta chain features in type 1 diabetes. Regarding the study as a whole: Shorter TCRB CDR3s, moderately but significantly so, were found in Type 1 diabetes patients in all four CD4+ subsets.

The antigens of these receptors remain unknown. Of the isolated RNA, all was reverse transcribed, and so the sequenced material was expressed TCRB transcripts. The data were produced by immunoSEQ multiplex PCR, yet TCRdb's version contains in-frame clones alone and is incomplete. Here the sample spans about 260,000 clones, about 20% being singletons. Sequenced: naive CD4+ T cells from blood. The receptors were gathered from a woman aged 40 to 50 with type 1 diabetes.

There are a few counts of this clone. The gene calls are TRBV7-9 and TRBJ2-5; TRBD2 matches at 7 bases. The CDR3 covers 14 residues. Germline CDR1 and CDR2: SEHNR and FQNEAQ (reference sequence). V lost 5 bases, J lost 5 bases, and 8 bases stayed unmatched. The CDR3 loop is CASSPSGGSETQYF. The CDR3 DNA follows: TGTGCCAGCAGCCCCTCGGGGGGAAGTGAGACCCAGTACTTC.

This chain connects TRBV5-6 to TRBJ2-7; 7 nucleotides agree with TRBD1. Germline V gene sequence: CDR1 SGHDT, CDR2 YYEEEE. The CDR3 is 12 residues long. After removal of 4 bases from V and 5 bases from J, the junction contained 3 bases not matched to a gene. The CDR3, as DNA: TGTGCCAGCAGCGACGACAGGGACGAGCAGTACTTC. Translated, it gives CASSDDRDEQYF.

The CDR3 sequence: CAWSRQRNQPQHF. The CDR3 coding sequence is TGTGCCTGGAGCAGACAGCGCAATCAGCCCCAGCATTTT. The chain employs TRBV30 and TRBJ1-5, with D perhaps TRBD1 (5 bases). The germline CDR1 and CDR2 sequences are GTSNPN and SVGIG (reference sequence). The CDR3 is 13 amino acids. Trimming took 3 bases from V and 2 from J, leaving 8 bases between them. Based on the CDR3 plus reference TRBV30 and TRBJ1-5, the full variable domain is SQTIHQWPATLVQPVGSPLSLECTVEGTSNPNLYWYRQAAGRGLQLLFYSVGIGQISSEVPQNLSASRPQDRQFILSSKKLLLSDSGFYLCAWSRQRNQPQHFGDGTRLSIL.

The DNA for the CDR3 is TGTGCCTGGAGTCCCAGGTCGTTCATCGGAAACACCATATATTTT. This encodes CAWSPRSFIGNTIYF. The chain uses TRBV30 and TRBJ1-3; D gene unclear. The ends were cut back, 2 bases at V and 4 bases at J, with 15 bases in the middle. The CDR3 is 15 amino acids. CDR1 and CDR2 (germline): GTSNPN, SVGIG (reference sequence).

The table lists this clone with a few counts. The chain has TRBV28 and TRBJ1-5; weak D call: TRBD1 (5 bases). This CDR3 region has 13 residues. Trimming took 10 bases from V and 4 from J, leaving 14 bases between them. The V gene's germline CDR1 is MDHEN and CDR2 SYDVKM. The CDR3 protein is CATLAGGNQPQHF. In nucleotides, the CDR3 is TGTGCCACCCTAGCGGGGGGTAATCAGCCCCAGCATTTT.

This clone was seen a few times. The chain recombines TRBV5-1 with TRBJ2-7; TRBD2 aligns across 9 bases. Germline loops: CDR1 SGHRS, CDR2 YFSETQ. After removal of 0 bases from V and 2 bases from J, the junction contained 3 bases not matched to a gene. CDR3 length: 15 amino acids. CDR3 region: CASSLEVAGAYEQYF. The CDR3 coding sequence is TGCGCCAGCAGCTTGGAGGTAGCGGGGGCCTACGAGCAGTACTTC.

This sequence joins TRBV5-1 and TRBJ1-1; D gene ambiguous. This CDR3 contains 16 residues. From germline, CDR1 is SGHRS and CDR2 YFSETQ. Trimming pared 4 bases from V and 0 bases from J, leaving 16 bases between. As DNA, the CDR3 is TGCGCCAGCAGCCCGGCGGGCCAGGCCATGAACACTGAAGCTTTCTTT. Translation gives CASSPAGQAMNTEAFF.

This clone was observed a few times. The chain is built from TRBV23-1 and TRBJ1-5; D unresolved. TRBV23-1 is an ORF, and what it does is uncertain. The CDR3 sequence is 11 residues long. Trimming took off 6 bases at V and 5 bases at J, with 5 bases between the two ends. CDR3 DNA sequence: TGCGCCAGCAGAAGCGATCAGCCCCAGCATTTT. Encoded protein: CASRSDQPQHF.

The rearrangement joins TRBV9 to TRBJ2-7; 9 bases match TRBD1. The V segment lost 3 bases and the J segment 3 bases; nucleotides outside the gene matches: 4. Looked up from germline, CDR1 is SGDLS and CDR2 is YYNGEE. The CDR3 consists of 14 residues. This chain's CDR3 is CASSGSTGGYEQYF. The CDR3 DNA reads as TGTGCCAGCAGCGGATCGACAGGGGGCTACGAGCAGTACTTC.

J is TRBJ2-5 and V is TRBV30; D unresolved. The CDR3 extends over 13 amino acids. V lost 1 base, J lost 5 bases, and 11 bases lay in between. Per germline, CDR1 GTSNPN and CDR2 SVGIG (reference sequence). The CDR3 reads CAWSGVPEETQYF. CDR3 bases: TGTGCCTGGAGTGGGGTTCCGGAGGAGACCCAGTACTTC. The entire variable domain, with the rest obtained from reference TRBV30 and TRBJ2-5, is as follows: SQTIHQWPATLVQPVGSPLSLECTVEGTSNPNLYWYRQAAGRGLQLLFYSVGIGQISSEVPQNLSASRPQDRQFILSSKKLLLSDSGFYLCAWSGVPEETQYFGPGTRLLVL.

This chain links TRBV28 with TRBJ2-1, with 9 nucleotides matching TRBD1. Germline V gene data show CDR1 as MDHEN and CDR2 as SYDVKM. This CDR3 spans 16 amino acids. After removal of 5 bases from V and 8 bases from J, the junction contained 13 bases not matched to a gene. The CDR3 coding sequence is TGTGCCAGCAGTCCAACTCCGGGACAGGGTATTCATGAGCAGTTCTTC. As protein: CASSPTPGQGIHEQFF.

CDR3 in DNA: TGTGCCTGGAGTGCCCTAGCTTCGACTAGGGCCAACGTCCTGACTTTC. As protein: CAWSALASTRANVLTF. The genes are TRBV30 and TRBJ2-6; possible D gene TRBD2, 5 bases. V was pared by 1 base and J by 5 bases, with 15 bases between. Germline CDR1 GTSNPN, CDR2 SVGIG (reference sequence). CDR3 length equals 16 residues.

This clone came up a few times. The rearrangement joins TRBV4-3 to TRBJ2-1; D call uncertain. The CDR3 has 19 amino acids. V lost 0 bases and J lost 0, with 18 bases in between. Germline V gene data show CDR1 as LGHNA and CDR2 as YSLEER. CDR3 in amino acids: CASSQEPGELSGSYNEQFF. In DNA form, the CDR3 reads TGCGCCAGCAGCCAAGAACCGGGTGAGCTATCCGGCTCCTACAATGAGCAGTTCTTC.

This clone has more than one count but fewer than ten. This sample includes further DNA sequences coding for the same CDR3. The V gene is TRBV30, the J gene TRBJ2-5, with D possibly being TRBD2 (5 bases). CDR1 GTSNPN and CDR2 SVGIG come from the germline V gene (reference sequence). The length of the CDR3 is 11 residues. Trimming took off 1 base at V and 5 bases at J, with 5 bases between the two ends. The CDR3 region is CAWSGGETQYF. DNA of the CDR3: TGTGCCTGGAGTGGCGGGGAGACCCAGTACTTC.

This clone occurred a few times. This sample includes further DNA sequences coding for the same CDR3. CDR3 loop: CASSVDSTDTQYF. Here the CDR3 DNA reads TGTGCCAGCAGCGTAGACAGTACAGATACGCAGTATTTT. V is TRBV9 and J is TRBJ2-3; D remains unclear. This CDR3 is 13 amino acids long. Germline values: CDR1 SGDLS, CDR2 YYNGEE. V was cut by 0 bases and J by 3 bases, with 5 bases left in between. The full variable domain, its missing parts supplied by reference TRBV9 and TRBJ2-3, is DSGVTQTPKHLITATGQRVTLRCSPRSGDLSVYWYQQSLDQGLQFLIQYYNGEERAKGNILERFSAQQFPDLHSELNLSSLELGDSALYFCASSVDSTDTQYFGPGTRLTVL.

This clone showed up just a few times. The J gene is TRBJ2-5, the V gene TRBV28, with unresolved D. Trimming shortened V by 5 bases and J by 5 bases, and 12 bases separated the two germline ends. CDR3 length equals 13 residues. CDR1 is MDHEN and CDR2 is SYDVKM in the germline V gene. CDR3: CASSPPGAETQYF. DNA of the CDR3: TGTGCCAGCAGTCCTCCTGGAGCGGAGACCCAGTACTTC.

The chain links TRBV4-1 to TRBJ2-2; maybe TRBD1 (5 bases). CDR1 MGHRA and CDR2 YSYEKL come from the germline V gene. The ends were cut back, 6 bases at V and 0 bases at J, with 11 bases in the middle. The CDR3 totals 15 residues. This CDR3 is CASRPWTSNTGELFF. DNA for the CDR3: TGCGCCAGCAGACCATGGACATCGAACACCGGGGAGCTGTTTTTT.

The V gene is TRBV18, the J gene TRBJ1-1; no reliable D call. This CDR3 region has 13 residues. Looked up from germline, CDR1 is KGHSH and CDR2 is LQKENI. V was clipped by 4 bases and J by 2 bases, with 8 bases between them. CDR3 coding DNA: TGTGCCAGCTCACAGGAGGGAAACACTGAAGCTTTCTTT. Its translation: CASSQEGNTEAFF.

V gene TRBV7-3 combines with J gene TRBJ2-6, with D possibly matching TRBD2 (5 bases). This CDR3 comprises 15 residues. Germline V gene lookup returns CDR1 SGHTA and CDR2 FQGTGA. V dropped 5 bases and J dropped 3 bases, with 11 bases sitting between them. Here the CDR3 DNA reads TGTGCCAGCAGCGGACTGGGCGGTGGGGCCAACGTCCTGACTTTC. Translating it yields CASSGLGGGANVLTF. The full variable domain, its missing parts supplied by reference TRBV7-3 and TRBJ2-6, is GAGVSQTPSNKVTEKGKYVELRCDPISGHTALYWYRQSLGQGPEFLIYFQGTGAADDSGLPNDRFFAVRPEGSVSTLKIQRTERGDSAVYLCASSGLGGGANVLTFGAGSRLTVL.

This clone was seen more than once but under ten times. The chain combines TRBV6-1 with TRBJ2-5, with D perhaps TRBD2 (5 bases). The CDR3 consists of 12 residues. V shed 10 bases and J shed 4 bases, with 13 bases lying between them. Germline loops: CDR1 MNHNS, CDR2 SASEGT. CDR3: CATGRVGETQYF. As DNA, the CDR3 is TGTGCCACCGGGCGGGTGGGAGAGACCCAGTACTTC.

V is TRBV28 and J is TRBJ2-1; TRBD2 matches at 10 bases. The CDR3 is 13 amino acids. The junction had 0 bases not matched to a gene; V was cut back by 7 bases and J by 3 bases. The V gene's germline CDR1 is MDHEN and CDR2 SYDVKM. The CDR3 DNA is TGTGCCAGCAAGCGGGGGGGCTACAATGAGCAGTTCTTC. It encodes CASKRGGYNEQFF.